This T cell receptor beta chain was sequenced during a study of T cells in narcolepsy. Repertoires were generated with immunoSEQ multiplex PCR, while TCRdb's copy carries only in-frame clones and drops some. The sample records about 24,000 clones, 75% to 85% being singletons. Notes on this clone: What it binds is not known.

The study, taken as a whole, reports: HCRT-specific and TRIB2-specific autoreactive clonotypes appeared among same-patient CSF and blood CD4+ clonotypes.

The CDR3 covers 14 residues. Germline CDR1 is SNHLY and CDR2 is FYNNEI. Trimming stripped 5 bases from V and 1 base from J, with 11 bases between. Sequencing used memory (CD45RA-) CD4+ T cells from blood. The chain joins TRBV2 to TRBJ1-2; a weak D match, TRBD1 (5 bases). This clonotype was obtained from a human donor in good health. DNA of the CDR3: TGTGCCAGCAGTATGACAGATATTAACTATGGCTACACCTTC. This gives the protein CASSMTDINYGYTF.